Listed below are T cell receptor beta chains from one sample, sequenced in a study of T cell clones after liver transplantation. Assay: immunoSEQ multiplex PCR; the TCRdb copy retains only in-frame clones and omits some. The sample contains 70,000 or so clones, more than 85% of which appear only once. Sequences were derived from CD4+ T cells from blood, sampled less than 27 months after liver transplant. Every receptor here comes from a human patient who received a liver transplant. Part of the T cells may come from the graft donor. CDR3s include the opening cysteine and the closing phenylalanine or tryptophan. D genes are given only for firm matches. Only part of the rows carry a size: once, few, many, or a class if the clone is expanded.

CASRFFPSEEQFF	TGTGCCAGCAGGTTTTTTCCCTCGGAGGAGCAGTTCTTC	.	TRBV2	TRBJ2-1	.
CASSMEPETNEQFF	TGTGCCAGTAGTATGGAACCGGAAACGAATGAGCAGTTCTTC	.	TRBV19	TRBJ2-1	.
CASSPRTGTGVGNTIYF	TGTGCCAGCAGTCCACGAACCGGGACAGGGGTTGGAAACACCATATATTTT	.	TRBV27	TRBJ1-3	TRBD1
CASSFNPVGPGELFF	TGTGCCAGCAGCTTCAATCCAGTAGGACCCGGGGAGCTGTTTTTT	.	TRBV7-3	TRBJ2-2	.
CASSQERIAIGNEQFF	TGCGCCAGCAGCCAAGAGCGAATAGCGATCGGCAATGAGCAGTTCTTC	once	TRBV4-1	TRBJ2-1	.
CAIATPLGEQYF	TGTGCCATCGCGACACCCCTCGGGGAGCAGTACTTC	.	TRBV19	TRBJ2-7	.
CATSGRGPTNEKLFF	TGTGCCACCAGCGGCAGGGGTCCAACTAATGAAAAACTGTTTTTT	once	TRBV15	TRBJ1-4	.
CASSSPSEQFF	TGTGCCAGCAGTTCTCCGAGTGAGCAGTTCTTC	.	TRBV6-5	TRBJ2-1	.
CASSFVATGELFF	TGTGCCAGCAGCTTCGTAGCCACCGGGGAGCTGTTTTTT	.	TRBV5-8	TRBJ2-2	.
CASSYRVGTEAFF	TGTGCCAGCAGCTACAGGGTCGGCACTGAAGCTTTCTTT	.	TRBV7-7	TRBJ1-1	.
CASRRLRLAGLTDTQYF	TGTGCCAGCAGGAGACTCAGACTAGCGGGACTAACAGATACGCAGTATTTT	.	TRBV21-1	TRBJ2-3	.
CASRVAGGPYEQYF	TGTGCCAGCCGAGTAGCGGGAGGTCCCTACGAGCAGTACTTC	.	TRBV6-5	TRBJ2-7	TRBD2
CASSPGGTGANVLTF	TGTGCCAGCAGTCCGGGCGGGACTGGGGCCAACGTCCTGACTTTC	.	TRBV2	TRBJ2-6	.
CASSLDSAGLYNEQFF	TGTGCCAGCAGCTTGGATTCAGCGGGACTATACAATGAGCAGTTCTTC	once	TRBV5-4	TRBJ2-1	TRBD2
CASTSLTGANEQYF	TGTGCCAGCACCTCACTGACAGGAGCCAACGAGCAGTACTTC	.	TRBV6-5	TRBJ2-7	.
CASSPGIAGNTIYF	TGTGCCAGCAGCCCTGGGATCGCCGGAAACACCATATATTTT	.	TRBV7-3	TRBJ1-3	.
CASSPDGQGADTQYF	TGTGCCAGCTCACCCGACGGACAGGGGGCAGATACGCAGTATTTT	once	TRBV18	TRBJ2-3	TRBD1
CASDPSGSLSYNEQFF	TGTGCCTCCGACCCGAGCGGGAGTTTGTCCTACAATGAGCAGTTCTTC	.	TRBV9	TRBJ2-1	TRBD2
CASSLSTSAGELFF	TGCGCCAGCAGCTTGTCTACATCGGCCGGGGAGCTGTTTTTT	.	TRBV5-1	TRBJ2-2	.
CASSTADRNTEAFF	TGTGCCAGCAGTACCGCAGACAGGAACACTGAAGCTTTCTTT	.	TRBV6-5	TRBJ1-1	.
CASSSRSGVSGNTGELFF	TGTGCCAGCAGCTCCCGGTCAGGGGTTTCGGGAAACACCGGGGAGCTGTTTTTT	.	TRBV7-3	TRBJ2-2	.
CASSLERTNTEAFF	TGCGCCAGCAGCTTGGAGAGGACGAACACTGAAGCTTTCTTT	.	TRBV5-1	TRBJ1-1	.
CASSFLLAGVEKTQYF	TGCGCCAGCAGCTTCTTACTAGCGGGAGTAGAGAAGACCCAGTACTTC	.	TRBV5-1	TRBJ2-5	TRBD2
CASSLQTQTDTQYF	TGTGCCAGCAGTCTACAGACTCAAACAGATACGCAGTATTTT	.	TRBV27	TRBJ2-3	.
CASSAFSGTGAAEAFF	TGTGCCAGCTCTGCATTTTCCGGGACAGGGGCGGCTGAAGCTTTCTTT	.	TRBV18	TRBJ1-1	TRBD1
CASSRENTDTQYF	TGTGCCAGCAGCAGAGAGAACACAGATACGCAGTATTTT	.	TRBV5-4	TRBJ2-3	.
CASSPGQSQETQYF	TGCGCCAGCAGCCCGGGACAGTCACAAGAGACCCAGTACTTC	once	TRBV5-1	TRBJ2-5	TRBD1
CASSDRQQRLDDGYTF	TGTGCCAGCAGCGATAGACAGCAGCGACTCGACGATGGCTACACCTTC	.	TRBV5-4	TRBJ1-2	.
CASSLTGSSGELFF	TGTGCCAGCAGCTTAACAGGGTCCTCCGGGGAGCTGTTTTTT	.	TRBV7-9	TRBJ2-2	.
CASSSTPPNTQYF	TGTGCCAGCAGCTCCACCCCCCCCAATACGCAGTATTTT	.	TRBV9	TRBJ2-3	.
CASSKGQGAADTQYF	TGTGCCAGCAGCAAAGGACAGGGGGCCGCAGATACGCAGTATTTT	.	TRBV7-9	TRBJ2-3	TRBD1
CASRLAGKDTQYF	TGTGCCAGCAGGCTAGCTGGCAAGGATACGCAGTATTTT	.	TRBV6-1	TRBJ2-3	.
CASSVARSTGNTEAFF	TGTGCCAGCAGCGTAGCCAGGTCCACGGGGAACACTGAAGCTTTCTTT	few	TRBV9	TRBJ1-1	.
CASSLSSEQYF	TGTGCCAGCAGTTTATCCTCCGAGCAGTACTTC	.	TRBV28	TRBJ2-7	.
CASSSGTANTEAFF	TGTGCCAGCAGCAGCGGGACAGCAAACACTGAAGCTTTCTTT	.	TRBV7-6	TRBJ1-1	TRBD1
CASRVGAGETQYF	TGTGCCAGCAGAGTTGGGGCCGGGGAGACCCAGTACTTC	.	TRBV2	TRBJ2-5	.
CASNETPTDTQYF	TGCGCCAGCAACGAGACGCCCACAGATACGCAGTATTTT	.	TRBV5-1	TRBJ2-3	.
CASSYGTGQTNEKLFF	TGTGCCAGCAGCTATGGGACAGGGCAGACTAATGAAAAACTGTTTTTT	.	TRBV11-3	TRBJ1-4	TRBD1
CASSSLDRPNQPQHF	TGTGCCAGCAGTTCCCTGGACAGGCCCAATCAGCCCCAGCATTTT	.	TRBV27	TRBJ1-5	TRBD1
CASSPIALAGGPYEQYF	TGTGCCAGCAGCCCGATTGCTCTAGCGGGAGGGCCCTACGAGCAGTACTTC	.	TRBV11-3	TRBJ2-7	TRBD2
CASSSGRGPSYNSPLHF	TGTGCCAGCAGCTCTGGACGCGGGCCTTCCTATAATTCACCCCTCCACTTT	.	TRBV7-8	TRBJ1-6	.
CASIPTTGNEQFF	TGTGCCAGCATCCCTACGACGGGGAATGAGCAGTTCTTC	.	TRBV21-1	TRBJ2-1	.
CASSFLNQPQHF	TGTGCCAGCAGTTTCCTCAATCAGCCCCAGCATTTT	few	TRBV27	TRBJ1-5	.
CASSPGTGVAGELFF	TGCGCCAGCAGCCCGGGGACAGGGGTTGCCGGGGAGCTGTTTTTT	.	TRBV5-1	TRBJ2-2	TRBD1
CASRRSRGGSYEQYF	TGTGCCAGCAGAAGGAGTCGCGGTGGCTCCTACGAGCAGTACTTC	.	TRBV6-4	TRBJ2-7	.
CASPPRWSSMNTEAFF	TGTGCCAGCCCCCCCCGGTGGAGCAGCATGAACACTGAAGCTTTCTTT	.	TRBV28	TRBJ1-1	.
CASSEAIGGAYEQYF	TGTGCCAGCAGTGAAGCAATAGGGGGAGCCTACGAGCAGTACTTC	few	TRBV6-1	TRBJ2-7	.
CASSEDRVVRGEQYF	TGTGCCAGCAGTGAAGACAGGGTAGTAAGGGGCGAGCAGTACTTC	.	TRBV6-1	TRBJ2-7	.
CASSFSRHEQFF	TGTGCCAGCAGCTTCTCGAGACATGAGCAGTTCTTC	.	TRBV5-6	TRBJ2-1	.
CASSSLTGDYEQYF	TGTGCCAGCAGTTCGCTGACAGGGGACTACGAGCAGTACTTC	.	TRBV28	TRBJ2-7	TRBD1
CASRALILRAPNTGELFF	TGTGCCAGCAGAGCACTTATCCTCAGGGCACCAAACACCGGGGAGCTGTTTTTT	.	TRBV11-2	TRBJ2-2	.
CASKSRDEQFF	TGTGCCAGTAAGTCGAGAGATGAGCAGTTCTTC	.	TRBV19	TRBJ2-1	.
CASTGGLAGVLDTQYF	TGTGCCAGCACCGGGGGACTAGCGGGAGTTCTAGATACGCAGTATTTT	.	TRBV6-6	TRBJ2-3	TRBD2
CASSITSGTYNEQFF	TGTGCCAGCAGTATCACTAGCGGGACTTACAATGAGCAGTTCTTC	.	TRBV6-1	TRBJ2-1	TRBD2
CASSNTPTQTKAFF	TGTGCCAGCAGCAACACCCCGACACAGACCAAAGCTTTCTTT	once	TRBV6-1	TRBJ1-1	.
CASSQGLLGRNMNTEAFF	TGCGCCAGCAGCCAAGGCCTCCTCGGGAGAAACATGAACACTGAAGCTTTCTTT	.	TRBV4-1	TRBJ1-1	.
CSARQGPNEQFF	TGCAGCGCTCGACAGGGCCCCAATGAGCAGTTCTTC	.	TRBV29-1	TRBJ2-1	TRBD1
CASSLLGKRGYNEQFF	TGTGCCAGCAGCCTCCTCGGGAAGCGGGGATACAATGAGCAGTTCTTC	.	TRBV11-3	TRBJ2-1	TRBD2
CASSPMGEQYF	TGTGCCAGCAGTCCTATGGGGGAGCAGTACTTC	.	TRBV2	TRBJ2-7	.
CASSQDKAGTSGYNEQFF	TGCGCCAGCAGCCAAGATAAGGCCGGGACTAGCGGATACAATGAGCAGTTCTTC	.	TRBV4-1	TRBJ2-1	TRBD2